These 28 T cell receptor beta chains were all obtained from the same sample, sequenced in a study of neurological immune-mediated disorders. TCRdb reanalysed the 5' RACE reads using MiXCR and keeps one entry per CDR3 protein. The sample lists 40,000 to 55,000 distinct CDR3 sequences; 10% were seen once. What was sequenced was PBMCs. These receptors all come from a woman between 35 and 50 years old with HTLV-1-associated myelopathy (HAM/TSP).

This clonotype was detected many times. This rearrangement joins TRBV29-1 to TRBJ2-5; D is possibly TRBD1 (6 bases). Trimming removed 4 bases from V and 5 bases from J, with 20 bases in between. The CDR3 sequence is 15 residues long. CDR1 and CDR2 from the germline V gene are SQVTM and ANQGSEA. The CDR3 DNA reads as TGCAGCGTTGGGGCCCGGGCAGGGGAATCCGAGACCCAGTACTTC. It specifies CSVGARAGESETQYF.

This clonotype appeared many times. V is TRBV29-1 and J is TRBJ2-6, with D perhaps matching TRBD1 or TRBD2 (6 bases each). This CDR3 is 15 amino acids long. Deletions cut 7 bases from V and 0 bases from J, with 13 bases between. Germline CDR1 reads SQVTM; CDR2 reads ANQGSEA. CDR3 in amino acids: CSAGGLLSGANVLTF. DNA for the CDR3: TGCAGCGCCGGGGGCCTGCTCTCTGGGGCCAACGTCCTGACTTTC.

This clonotype came up many times. The rearrangement joins TRBV15 to TRBJ2-7, with 9 positions matching TRBD2. This CDR3 has 15 amino acids. With V trimmed by 1 base and J by 5 bases, 6 bases remained unmatched. In germline, CDR1 is LNHNV, CDR2 YYDKDF (reference sequence). The CDR3 DNA is TGTGCCACCAGCAGAGGGTGGACTAGCGTCAACGAGCAGTACTTC. Its protein is CATSRGWTSVNEQYF.

There are many counts of this clonotype. The chain uses TRBV20-1 and TRBJ2-5, with TRBD2 as a possible D gene (6 bases). Germline V gene data show CDR1 as DFQATT and CDR2 as SNEGSKA (reference sequence). The V gene lost 0 bases and the J gene lost 5 bases, with 22 bases spanning the gap. This CDR3 comprises 17 residues. The CDR3 bases are TGCAGTGCTAGAGATTACGCGGGGCCTCAGACTGCCGAGACCCAGTACTTC. Translated: CSARDYAGPQTAETQYF.

Concerning this clonotype: A single base separates this from a much larger clone, so it may be a read error. The gene calls are TRBV7-3 and TRBJ2-2; D gene ambiguous. The CDR3 covers 15 residues. V dropped 4 bases and J dropped 3 bases, with 12 bases sitting between them. Per germline, CDR1 SGHTA and CDR2 FQGTGA. The CDR3 reads CASSSPGPDTGELFF. CDR3 DNA: TGTGCCAGCAGCTCCCCGGGTCCCGACACCGGGGAGCTGTTTTTT.

This clonotype was recorded many times. This chain's CDR3 is CASSLSDFLTYEQYF. CDR3 nucleotides: TGTGCCAGCAGCTTGAGCGACTTCCTTACCTACGAGCAGTACTTC. The chain combines TRBV5-8 with TRBJ2-7; D unclear. V lost 1 base and J 2 bases, leaving 13 bases between the germline ends. Germline values: CDR1 SGHTS, CDR2 YDEGEE. CDR3 size: 15 residues.

This clonotype was detected ten times or more. The chain uses TRBV5-1 and TRBJ2-1; D is uncertain. Per germline, CDR1 SGHRS and CDR2 YFSETQ. V dropped 0 bases and J dropped 1 base, with 11 bases sitting between them. The CDR3 runs 16 residues. The CDR3 DNA follows: TGCGCCAGCAGCTTGGACGAGAGCATGTCCTACAATGAGCAGTTCTTC. This gives the protein CASSLDESMSYNEQFF.

Within the sample, this clonotype is medium-sized. V is TRBV5-1 and J is TRBJ2-3; D is possibly TRBD1 (6 bases). V gave up 4 bases and J gave up 2 bases, with 11 bases separating them. Germline CDR1 is SGHRS and CDR2 is YFSETQ. The CDR3 is 14 amino acids. The CDR3 reads CASSGGGYTDTQYF. The CDR3 nucleotides are TGCGCCAGCAGCGGGGGCGGATACACAGATACGCAGTATTTT.

The chain is built from TRBV7-9 and TRBJ2-3; the D is unclear. The CDR3 is made up of 15 amino acids. Between the trimmed V and J ends, which lost 5 bases and 3 bases, there was a span of 15 bases. Germline-derived CDR1 and CDR2 are SEHNR and FQNEAQ (reference sequence). The DNA for the CDR3 is TGTGCCAGCAGCCCGAGCCTCACGCGGACAGATACGCAGTATTTT. Its translation is CASSPSLTRTDTQYF.

The chain joins TRBV20-1 to TRBJ2-5; D may match TRBD1 or TRBD2 (6 bases each). The V gene's germline CDR1 is DFQATT and CDR2 SNEGSKA (reference sequence). The CDR3 is 13 amino acids. The V gene lost 6 bases and the J gene lost 5 bases, with 16 bases spanning the gap. CDR3 bases: TGCAGTGCCCCCGTGGGGGGCCGGGAGACCCAGTACTTC. Protein sequence: CSAPVGGRETQYF.

This clonotype was recorded many times. The chain combines TRBV18 with TRBJ2-5; no reliable D call. Trimming stripped 8 bases from V and 4 bases from J, with 14 bases between. Germline V lookup: CDR1 KGHSH, CDR2 LQKENI. The CDR3 sequence is 13 residues long. CDR3 sequence reads: CASADLTGETQYF. The CDR3 nucleotides are TGTGCCAGCGCTGATTTGACTGGAGAGACCCAGTACTTC.

This clonotype appeared many times. The genes are TRBV20-1 and TRBJ2-1; 8 bases agree with TRBD2. The trim removed 5 bases at V and 1 base at J, leaving 1 base unmatched. CDR3 length equals 13 residues. Germline assignment: CDR1 DFQATT and CDR2 SNEGSKA (reference sequence). DNA of the CDR3: TGCAGTGCTGGGACTAGATCCTACAATGAGCAGTTCTTC. Amino acid sequence: CSAGTRSYNEQFF.

This clonotype showed up many times. The chain uses TRBV7-9 and TRBJ1-4, with 7 bases fitting TRBD1. With 4 bases clipped from V and 3 bases from J, the junction kept 5 bases outside the gene matches. The CDR3 sequence is 15 residues long. Germline V gene lookup returns CDR1 SEHNR and CDR2 FQNEAQ (reference sequence). DNA of the CDR3: TGTGCCAGCAGCTCTACCAGGGGGTCTAATGAAAAACTGTTTTTT. Protein product: CASSSTRGSNEKLFF. The variable domain in full, completed from reference TRBV7-9 and TRBJ1-4, reads DTGVSQNPRHKITKRGQNVTFRCDPISEHNRLYWYRQTLGQGPEFLTYFQNEAQLEKSRLLSDRFSAERPKGSFSTLEIQRTEQGDSAMYLCASSSTRGSNEKLFFGSGTQLSVL.

This clonotype appeared many times. CDR3 sequence (DNA): TGTGCCAGCAGTGGGACAGGGTTTCGGAACACTGAAGCTTTCTTT. This gives the protein CASSGTGFRNTEAFF. This chain links TRBV6-1 with TRBJ1-1; 8 nucleotides align to TRBD1. Trimming cost V 4 bases and J 1 base; bases outside gene matches: 5. From germline, CDR1 is MNHNS and CDR2 SASEGT. This CDR3 region has 15 residues.

In this sample, this clonotype turned up many times. J is TRBJ1-5 and V is TRBV5-1; D perhaps matches TRBD1 (5 bases). The CDR3 consists of 16 residues. Per the germline V gene, CDR1 is SGHRS and CDR2 is YFSETQ. Between the trimmed V and J ends, which lost 0 bases and 7 bases, there was a span of 17 bases. CDR3 sequence reads: CASSLAPRQAGQPQHF. The DNA for the CDR3 is TGCGCCAGCAGCTTGGCGCCTCGGCAGGCAGGGCAGCCCCAGCATTTT.

This clonotype was counted at least ten times. The V call is TRBV5-6, the J call TRBJ2-7; D gene uncertain. The CDR3 contains 15 residues. Trimming took off 2 bases at V and 3 bases at J, with 15 bases between the two ends. CDR1 is SGHDT, CDR2 YYEEEE, per germline. DNA for the CDR3: TGTGCCAGCAGCTTTTTTAGTAAAAGGGTCTACGAGCAGTACTTC. Translated, it gives CASSFFSKRVYEQYF.

Ten or more counts support this clonotype. The chain joins TRBV29-1 to TRBJ1-4, with D tentatively TRBD1 (6 bases). CDR1 and CDR2 from the germline V gene are SQVTM and ANQGSEA. The CDR3 loop spans 13 amino acids. V lost 4 bases and J lost 7, with 13 bases in between. Written as DNA, the CDR3 is TGCAGCGTTGGAGGGGGAATCAGTGAAAAACTGTTTTTT. Its protein product is CSVGGGISEKLFF.

This clonotype was seen repeatedly, ten times or more. This rearrangement joins TRBV20-1 to TRBJ1-4; TRBD1 aligns across 7 bases. With 5 bases clipped from V and 7 bases from J, the junction kept 13 bases outside the gene matches. The CDR3 totals 15 residues. Germline V gene lookup returns CDR1 DFQATT and CDR2 SNEGSKA (reference sequence). The CDR3 DNA sequence: TGCAGTGCTTCCTGGGACCTCCCAGGGGGTGAAAAACTGTTTTTT. Translation gives CSASWDLPGGEKLFF.

Worth noting for this clonotype: A much more abundant neighbour one base away suggests this may be a read error. The chain has TRBV18 and TRBJ2-7; D uncertain. CDR3 length: 17 amino acids. Germline CDR1 KGHSH, CDR2 LQKENI. CDR3 nucleotide sequence: TGTGCCAGCCCACCCTCCATGTTTGGGCAGATTCCCTACGAGCAGTACTTC. Amino acid sequence: CASPPSMFGQIPYEQYF.

At least ten counts were recorded for this clonotype. The rearrangement joins TRBV20-1 to TRBJ2-1; D not resolved. Between the trimmed V and J ends, which lost 3 bases and 2 bases, there was a span of 11 bases. The germline gives CDR1 DFQATT, CDR2 SNEGSKA (reference sequence). This CDR3 is 14 amino acids long. CDR3 nucleotide sequence: TGCAGTGCTAGTGTCGCGGCTACCTACAATGAGCAGTTCTTC. It specifies CSASVAATYNEQFF.

The chain links TRBV6-1 to TRBJ1-5; perhaps TRBD1 as D (6 bases). Germline assignment: CDR1 MNHNS and CDR2 SASEGT. CDR3 length: 13 residues. Trimming removed 1 base from V and 7 bases from J, with 8 bases in between. The CDR3 is CASSEDDRQPQHF. The CDR3, as DNA: TGTGCCAGCAGTGAAGATGACAGGCAGCCCCAGCATTTT.

By frequency in the sample, this clonotype is medium-sized. The J gene is TRBJ2-1, the V gene TRBV20-1; no reliable D call. V shed 0 bases and J shed 4 bases, with 16 bases lying between them. Per germline, CDR1 DFQATT and CDR2 SNEGSKA (reference sequence). This CDR3 is 16 amino acids long. The CDR3 is CSARDRASEFYNEQFF. CDR3 in DNA: TGCAGTGCTAGAGATCGGGCCAGCGAGTTTTACAATGAGCAGTTCTTC.

This clonotype was recorded many times. DNA of the CDR3: TGCAGCGTTAAGACAGGAACGGACGAGCAGTACTTC. As protein: CSVKTGTDEQYF. V is TRBV29-1 and J is TRBJ2-7, with D tentatively TRBD1 (6 bases). CDR1 and CDR2 (germline): SQVTM, ANQGSEA. The germline V and J ends were trimmed by 5 bases and 5 bases, with 13 bases remaining between them. CDR3 length equals 12 residues.

A few counts support this clonotype. The rearrangement uses TRBV19 and TRBJ1-1; maybe TRBD1 (5 bases). Trimming removed 7 bases from V and 5 bases from J, with 20 bases in between. Per germline, CDR1 LNHDA and CDR2 SQIVND (reference sequence). The CDR3 loop spans 15 amino acids. In DNA, the CDR3 is TGTGCCAGTACTGGGGCGGCCGTTTGGTTTACTGAAGCTTTCTTT. Residues: CASTGAAVWFTEAFF.

This clonotype was seen repeatedly, ten times or more. The chain recombines TRBV5-1 with TRBJ2-6, with 7 nucleotides matching TRBD1. V lost 0 bases and J lost 4; bases outside the gene matches: 1. The CDR3 covers 15 residues. Germline V gene data show CDR1 as SGHRS and CDR2 as YFSETQ. DNA of the CDR3: TGCGCCAGCAGCTTGGAGGGGGCGGGGGCCAACGTCCTGACTTTC. This codes for CASSLEGAGANVLTF. Together with reference TRBV5-1 and TRBJ2-6, the CDR3 gives the full variable domain: KAGVTQTPRYLIKTRGQQVTLSCSPISGHRSVSWYQQTPGQGLQFLFEYFSETQRNKGNFPGRFSGRQFSNSRSEMNVSTLELGDSALYLCASSLEGAGANVLTFGAGSRLTVL.

Many counts were recorded for this clonotype. This chain links TRBV29-1 with TRBJ2-6; TRBD1 agrees at 7 bases. After removal of 7 bases from V and 2 bases from J, the junction contained 5 bases not matched to a gene. The CDR3 is 14 residues long. The germline V gene has CDR1 SQVTM and CDR2 ANQGSEA. DNA of the CDR3: TGCAGCGCCACAGGGGAGACTGGGGCCAACGTCCTGACTTTC. It encodes CSATGETGANVLTF.

This clonotype was picked up many times. The V call is TRBV6-5, the J call TRBJ2-5; perhaps D is TRBD1 or TRBD2 (5 bases each). The ends were cut back, 7 bases at V and 10 bases at J, with 19 bases in the middle. The CDR3 totals 13 residues. CDR1 and CDR2 from the germline V gene are MNHEY and SVGAGI. Here the CDR3 DNA reads TGTGCCAGCACTCAGAAGGAGCAGGGAGACCAGTACTTC. Translated, it gives CASTQKEQGDQYF.

In this sample, this clonotype turned up many times. The chain joins TRBV5-1 to TRBJ1-1; D is possibly TRBD1 (6 bases). V lost 4 bases to trimming and J lost 6 bases, with 16 bases between them. Germline V gene sequence: CDR1 SGHRS, CDR2 YFSETQ. The CDR3 has 14 amino acids. CDR3 bases: TGCGCCAGCAGCCAAGGACAGTTGGCGTCTGAAGCTTTCTTT. Amino acid sequence: CASSQGQLASEAFF.